This TCR beta chain comes out of a study of neurological immune-mediated disorders. This clonotype was observed at least ten times. Trimming removed 5 bases from V and 3 bases from J; junction bases left unmatched: 4. CDR1 is SEHNR and CDR2 is FQNEAQ in the germline V gene (reference sequence). CDR3 length: 14 residues. TCRdb reprocessed the 5' RACE reads with MiXCR, giving one entry per CDR3 protein. The sample includes roughly 100,000 distinct CDR3 sequences, around 3.3% of them seen just once. The receptor comes from a woman between 18 and 29 years old with multiple sclerosis. The rearrangement uses TRBV7-9 and TRBJ1-5; the match to TRBD1 covers 7 bases. The sample was PBMCs. The DNA for the CDR3 is TGTGCCAGCAGCACAGGGGCACCCAATCAGCCCCAGCATTTT. Translation: CASSTGAPNQPQHF.